This paragraph reports one TCR beta chain. Its antigen is still unknown. The sample comes from a study of CD8 T cells in Susac syndrome. With random hexamers, reverse transcription was performed on roughly 0.5 to 1 ug of RNA. immunoSEQ multiplex PCR amplified TCR beta CDR3 across 54 Vbeta, 13 Jbeta. TCRdb re-called the immunoSEQ multiplex PCR reads through MiXCR, storing one row per CDR3 protein. Of about 300,000 distinct CDR3 sequences in the sample, 70% to 90% are singletons; the top ten hold around 0.11%. Germline V lookup: CDR1 SGHNT, CDR2 YYREEE (reference sequence). The CDR3 totals 18 residues. V gave up 4 bases and J gave up 0 bases, with 20 bases separating them. General observations from the study: TCR sequencing and HLA analysis covered a relatively small number of individuals.

CD8+ and CD4+ blood T cells underwent TCR beta sequencing. In the multiple sclerosis control group, patients were treatment-naive and had stable or active relapsing-remitting disease. The receptor was isolated from a human donor with multiple sclerosis. The chain links TRBV5-4 to TRBJ2-1; D may be TRBD2 (6 bases). The source material was CD8+ T cells from PBMCs. Written as DNA, the CDR3 is TGTGCCAGCAGCCCCGGGACTGACCCCTTGAACTCCTACAATGAGCAGTTCTTC. Protein sequence: CASSPGTDPLNSYNEQFF.